This TCR beta chain emerged from a study of Graves' ophthalmopathy and Graves' hyperthyroidism. Study results and caveats: The model predicted progression of ophthalmopathy with a sensitivity of 60% to 71%, and its specificity was approximately 77%.

This clonotype was found many times. Its antigen is not identified. RNA transcripts yielded amplified TCR beta CDR3 regions. An initial RT-PCR round employing HTBI primers preceded a second-round multiplex PCR. Each CDR3 protein is one row after TCRdb ran MiXCR on the multiplex PCR reads. The table includes hundreds of thousands of distinct CDR3 sequences, about 21% detected once. The CDR3 loop spans 15 amino acids. The V and J ends lost 7 bases and 5 bases, in that order; junction bases with no gene match: 10. Specimen: peripheral blood. This receptor was taken from a woman younger than 30 with stable Graves' hyperthyroidism. V and J are TRBV12-3 or TRBV12-4 and TRBJ1-1; TRBD1 matches at 10 bases. The CDR3 DNA is TGTGCCAGCAAAAGGGACAGGGGATTTCGGACTGAAGCTTTCTTT. This sequence encodes CASKRDRGFRTEAFF.